Listed below are T cell receptor beta chains from one sample, sequenced in a study of cytomegalovirus exposure and HLA in healthy donors. TCRdb keeps only in-frame clones here, not all; method: immunoSEQ multiplex PCR. Of about 230,000 clones listed, about 80% are singletons. Sequencing used PBMCs. The receptors here all came from a woman aged 40-49 years in good health and CMV-seronegative. The CDR3 runs from the conserved cysteine through the conserved F or W. The D gene is left open where the match is weak. Not all rows give a size; the values are once, few, many and, for expanded clones, a class.

CDR3aa,CDR3nt,j_gene,abundance,d_gene,v_gene
CASSPGRYSGGETQYF,TGTGCCAGCAGCCCAGGTCGTTATAGCGGGGGAGAGACCCAGTACTTC,TRBJ2-5,-,TRBD2,TRBV14
CSGGQGGDGYTF,TGCAGCGGGGGACAGGGGGGTGACGGCTACACCTTC,TRBJ1-2,-,TRBD1,TRBV29-1
CASSQGQGSYTF,TGCGCCAGCAGCCAAGGACAGGGGAGCTACACTTTC,TRBJ1-2,once,TRBD1,TRBV5-1
CASSTHRDVSNQPQHF,TGTGCCAGCAGCACCCACAGGGATGTCAGCAATCAGCCCCAGCATTTT,TRBJ1-5,-,-,TRBV7-3
CASSTTYTDTQYF,TGTGCCAGTAGTACTACTTACACAGATACGCAGTATTTT,TRBJ2-3,-,-,TRBV19
CASSESSGTEAFF,TGCGCCAGCAGTGAGTCGTCGGGGACTGAAGCTTTCTTT,TRBJ1-1,-,-,TRBV10-1
CASSLTDASGYIF,TGTGCCAGCAGCTTGACAGACGCCTCCGGCTACATCTTC,TRBJ1-2,-,-,TRBV7-3
CASSGGDPLSGNTIYF,TGTGCCAGCAGCGGGGGGGATCCACTCTCTGGAAACACCATATATTTT,TRBJ1-3,few,-,TRBV7-9
CAWSVGQGRFVFNSPLHF,TGTGCCTGGAGTGTGGGACAGGGGCGGTTTGTGTTTAATTCACCCCTCCACTTT,TRBJ1-6,-,TRBD1,TRBV30
CASSWGGVGEVEQYF,TGTGCCAGCAGTTGGGGGGGGGTGGGGGAGGTCGAGCAGTACTTC,TRBJ2-7,-,TRBD2,TRBV28
CASSSSHRTGNYHNEQFF,TGCGCCAGCAGCTCCTCTCACAGGACAGGGAACTACCACAATGAGCAGTTCTTC,TRBJ2-1,-,TRBD1,TRBV5-1
CASRSGIWAFF,TGTGCCAGCCGGTCGGGGATTTGGGCTTTCTTT,TRBJ1-1,-,-,TRBV2
CASSIDFDKLNTEAFF,TGTGCCAGTAGTATAGATTTCGACAAATTGAACACTGAAGCTTTCTTT,TRBJ1-1,-,-,TRBV19
CASSTIRADTQYF,TGTGCCAGCTCTACTATCAGGGCAGATACGCAGTATTTT,TRBJ2-3,once,-,TRBV19
CASSGGLYEQYF,TGTGCCAGCAGCGGAGGTCTCTACGAGCAGTACTTC,TRBJ2-7,-,-,TRBV27
CASSLVAGNTEAFF,TGTGCCAGCAGCTTGGTGGCGGGGAACACTGAAGCTTTCTTT,TRBJ1-1,few,-,TRBV5-6
CASSVQGASTEAFF,TGTGCCAGCAGCGTACAGGGGGCGAGCACTGAAGCTTTCTTT,TRBJ1-1,-,TRBD1,TRBV9
CASSIGTGDGYEQYF,TGTGCCAGCAGCATCGGGACAGGGGACGGGTACGAGCAGTACTTC,TRBJ2-7,-,TRBD1,TRBV9
CASSPRASGGAHEQYF,TGTGCCAGCAGCCCACGGGCTAGCGGGGGGGCCCACGAGCAGTACTTC,TRBJ2-7,-,TRBD2,TRBV11-3
CASSEQGFSYEQYF,TGTGCCAGCAGTGAACAGGGATTCTCCTACGAGCAGTACTTC,TRBJ2-7,-,-,TRBV6-1
CASSPWTETYGYTF,TGTGCCAGCTCACCCTGGACAGAGACCTATGGCTACACCTTC,TRBJ1-2,few,-,TRBV18
CASSQGFQGPNYGYTF,TGTGCCAGCAGCCAAGGATTTCAGGGGCCTAACTATGGCTACACCTTC,TRBJ1-2,-,-,TRBV5-5
CASSLDRVAYNEQFF,TGTGCCAGCAGCTTGGACAGGGTTGCCTACAATGAGCAGTTCTTC,TRBJ2-1,-,TRBD1,TRBV9
CASSPRVVETQYF,TGTGCCAGCAGCCCCAGGGTAGTGGAGACCCAGTACTTC,TRBJ2-5,-,-,TRBV7-9
CASSQEKGDSWVVDGYTF,TGCGCCAGCAGCCAAGAGAAGGGGGACAGCTGGGTGGTCGATGGCTACACCTTC,TRBJ1-2,-,TRBD1,TRBV4-1
CASIATTFLNEQFF,TGTGCCAGCATAGCGACTACTTTCCTTAATGAGCAGTTCTTC,TRBJ2-1,-,-,TRBV6-1
CASSTHGNTGELFF,TGTGCCAGTAGTACCCACGGGAACACCGGGGAGCTGTTTTTT,TRBJ2-2,-,-,TRBV19
CASYPTGASDTQYF,TGCGCCAGCTATCCGACAGGGGCATCAGATACGCAGTATTTT,TRBJ2-3,-,TRBD1,TRBV5-1
CSVDTGTGVETQYF,TGCAGCGTGGATACCGGGACAGGGGTGGAGACCCAGTACTTC,TRBJ2-5,-,TRBD1,TRBV29-1
CASSGQPGGTGELFF,TGTGCCAGCAGTGGCCAGCCCGGCGGGACCGGGGAGCTGTTTTTT,TRBJ2-2,once,-,TRBV2
CASSLTGNTEAFF,TGTGCCAGCAGCTTAACAGGGAACACTGAAGCTTTCTTT,TRBJ1-1,-,-,TRBV7-9
CASSAGPQGSYEQYF,TGTGCCAGCAGCGCGGGGCCCCAGGGCTCCTACGAGCAGTACTTC,TRBJ2-7,-,-,TRBV5-5
CSVATGTGGYEQYF,TGCAGCGTTGCAACCGGGACAGGGGGTTACGAGCAGTACTTC,TRBJ2-7,-,TRBD1,TRBV29-1
CASSPGQAAGELFF,TGCGCCAGCAGCCCCGGACAGGCAGCCGGGGAGCTGTTTTTT,TRBJ2-2,few,TRBD1,TRBV4-1
CASSPEGGTGSYNEQFF,TGTGCCAGCAGCCCAGAAGGGGGTACCGGCTCCTACAATGAGCAGTTCTTC,TRBJ2-1,-,-,TRBV7-3
CASSEGPSGVTDTQYF,TGTGCCAGCAGTGAAGGCCCTAGCGGGGTCACAGATACGCAGTATTTT,TRBJ2-3,-,TRBD2,TRBV6-1
CASSEALLKPGGNEQYF,TGTGCCAGCAGTGAAGCGCTTCTAAAGCCCGGGGGGAACGAGCAGTACTTC,TRBJ2-7,once,TRBD2,TRBV6-1
CATSPTGGQGNTEAFF,TGTGCCACCAGCCCAACTGGGGGACAGGGGAACACTGAAGCTTTCTTT,TRBJ1-1,-,TRBD1,TRBV15
CASSLPETGGQLKTF,TGCGCCAGCAGCTTACCAGAGACAGGGGGCCAACTAAAAACCTTC,TRBJ1-2,-,TRBD1,TRBV5-1
CASSLLAASTDTQYF,TGTGCCAGCAGCTTACTAGCGGCTAGCACAGATACGCAGTATTTT,TRBJ2-3,-,TRBD2,TRBV7-3
CASSSGVHNEKLFF,TGCGCCAGCAGCTCAGGTGTACATAATGAAAAACTGTTTTTT,TRBJ1-4,-,-,TRBV5-1
CASSDSRKETQYF,TGTGCCAGCAGTGACAGCAGGAAAGAGACCCAGTACTTC,TRBJ2-5,-,-,TRBV2
CASSLLAGAGETQYF,TGCGCCAGCAGCCTCCTAGCGGGGGCGGGGGAGACCCAGTACTTC,TRBJ2-5,-,TRBD2,TRBV4-3
CASSEGQGYTEAFF,TGTGCCAGCAGCGAAGGACAGGGGTACACTGAAGCTTTCTTT,TRBJ1-1,-,TRBD1,TRBV9
CASSARGSGGAGGELFF,TGTGCCAGCAGTGCTCGGGGAAGCGGGGGGGCTGGCGGGGAGCTGTTTTTT,TRBJ2-2,once,TRBD2,TRBV2
CASSLREDEAFF,TGTGCCAGCAGCTTACGGGAAGATGAAGCTTTCTTT,TRBJ1-1,-,-,TRBV11-3
CASSEVGGVYGEQFF,TGTGCCAGCAGTGAAGTCGGGGGGGTCTATGGTGAGCAGTTCTTC,TRBJ2-1,-,TRBD2,TRBV2
CASSPQGNTEAFF,TGTGCCAGCTCACCCCAGGGTAATACTGAAGCTTTCTTT,TRBJ1-1,-,-,TRBV18
CASSLRQTTDTQYF,TGTGCCAGCAGTCTAAGACAGACAACAGATACGCAGTATTTT,TRBJ2-3,few,-,TRBV6-5
CASSLGGTYEQYF,TGTGCCAGCAGCTTAGGCGGAACCTACGAGCAGTACTTC,TRBJ2-7,few,-,TRBV7-2
CASSQDMGSRAYNEQFF,TGCGCCAGCAGCCAAGATATGGGCAGCCGTGCCTACAATGAGCAGTTCTTC,TRBJ2-1,-,-,TRBV4-3
CASSLVPSMSSYNEQFF,TGTGCCAGCAGCTTAGTGCCGTCTATGAGCTCCTACAATGAGCAGTTCTTC,TRBJ2-1,-,-,TRBV7-9
CAIGIGAYEQYF,TGTGCCATCGGGATAGGGGCCTACGAGCAGTACTTC,TRBJ2-7,-,-,TRBV10-3
CASSGSQGPRGELFF,TGTGCCAGTAGTGGCTCACAGGGCCCGCGAGGGGAGCTGTTTTTT,TRBJ2-2,-,-,TRBV19
CASSYGGGADEKLFF,TGTGCCAGCAGCTACGGGGGGGGCGCGGATGAAAAACTGTTTTTT,TRBJ1-4,-,-,TRBV6-5